This TCR beta chain was sequenced during a study of T-cell memory formation after mild COVID-19. The study, taken as a whole, reports: Contracting CD4+ clones were located mainly in CM and EM, and CD8+ clones in EMRA. Contracting clones from day 15 to 85 showed balanced CD4/CD8; later expanders favored CD4+.

As concerns this clonotype: Its antigen is undetermined.

5'RACE primed at constant segments yielded TCR alpha and TCR beta cDNA libraries bearing sample barcodes and UMIs. MiXCR, run by TCRdb on the 5' RACE reads, gives a single entry per CDR3 protein. The table has just over 400,000 distinct CDR3 sequences, about a quarter seen once. Germline V gene sequence: CDR1 SQVTM, CDR2 ANQGSEA. J lost 2 bases, V lost 6 bases, and 5 bases had no gene match. The CDR3 has 13 residues. Material: PBMCs or a T cell subset sorted from them (not recorded which). The chain combines TRBV29-1 with TRBJ2-3; TRBD1 matches at 7 bases. The sequence was collected from an adult woman who had mild COVID-19 (a few samples of this study predate the infection). Cell type and time point are not known. CDR3 sequence reads: CSVVTGLTDTQYF. CDR3 coding DNA: TGCAGCGTCGTGACAGGGCTCACAGATACGCAGTATTTT.